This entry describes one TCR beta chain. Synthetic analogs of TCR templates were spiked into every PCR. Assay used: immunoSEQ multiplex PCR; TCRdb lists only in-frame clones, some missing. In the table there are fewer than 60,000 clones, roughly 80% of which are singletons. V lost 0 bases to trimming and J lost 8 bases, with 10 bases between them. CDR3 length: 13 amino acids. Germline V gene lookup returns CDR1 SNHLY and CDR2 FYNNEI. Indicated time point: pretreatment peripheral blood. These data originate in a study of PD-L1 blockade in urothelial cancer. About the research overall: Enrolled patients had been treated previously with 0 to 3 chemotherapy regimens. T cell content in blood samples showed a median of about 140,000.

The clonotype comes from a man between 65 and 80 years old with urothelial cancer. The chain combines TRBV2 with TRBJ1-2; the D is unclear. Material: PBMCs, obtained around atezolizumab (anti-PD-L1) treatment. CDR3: CASSEAWLPGYTF. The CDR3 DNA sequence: TGTGCCAGCAGTGAAGCTTGGCTGCCAGGCTACACCTTC.